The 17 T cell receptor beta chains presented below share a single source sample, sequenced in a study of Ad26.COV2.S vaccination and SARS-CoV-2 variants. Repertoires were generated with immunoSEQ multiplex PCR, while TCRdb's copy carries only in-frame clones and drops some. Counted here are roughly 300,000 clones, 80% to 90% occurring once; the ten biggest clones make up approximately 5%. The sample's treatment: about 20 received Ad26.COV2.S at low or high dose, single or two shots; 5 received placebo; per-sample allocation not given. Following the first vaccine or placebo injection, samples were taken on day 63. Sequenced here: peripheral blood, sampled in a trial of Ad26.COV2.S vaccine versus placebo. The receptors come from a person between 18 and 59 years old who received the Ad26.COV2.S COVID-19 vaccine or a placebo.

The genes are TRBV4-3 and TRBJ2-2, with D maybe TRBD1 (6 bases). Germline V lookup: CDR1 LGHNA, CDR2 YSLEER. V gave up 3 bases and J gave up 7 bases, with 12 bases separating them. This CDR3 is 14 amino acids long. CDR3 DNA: TGCGCCAGCAGCCAGACCTCAGGGGACGGGGAGCTGTTTTTT. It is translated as CASSQTSGDGELFF.

CDR3 loop: CSASGGGYGYTF. DNA of the CDR3: TGCAGCGCTTCCGGGGGGGGCTATGGCTACACCTTC. The chain is built from TRBV29-1 and TRBJ1-2; possible D gene TRBD1, 5 bases. The CDR3 is 12 amino acids. Germline CDR1 is SQVTM and CDR2 is ANQGSEA. With 7 bases removed from V and 4 bases from J, the gap between germline ends came to 13 bases.

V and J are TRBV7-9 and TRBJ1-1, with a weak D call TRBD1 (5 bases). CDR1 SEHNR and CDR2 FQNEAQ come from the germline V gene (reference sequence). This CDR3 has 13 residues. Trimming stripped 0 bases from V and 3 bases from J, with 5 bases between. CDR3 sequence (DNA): TGTGCCAGCAGCTTAGCAGGGGACACTGAAGCTTTCTTT. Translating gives CASSLAGDTEAFF.

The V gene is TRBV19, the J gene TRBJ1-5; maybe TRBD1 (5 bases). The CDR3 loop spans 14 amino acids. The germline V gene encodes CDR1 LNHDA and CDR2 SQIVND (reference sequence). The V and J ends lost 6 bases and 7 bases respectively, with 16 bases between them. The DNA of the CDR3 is TGTGCCAGTAGCATCGCAGGGAGGCCGCAGCCCCAGCATTTT. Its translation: CASSIAGRPQPQHF.

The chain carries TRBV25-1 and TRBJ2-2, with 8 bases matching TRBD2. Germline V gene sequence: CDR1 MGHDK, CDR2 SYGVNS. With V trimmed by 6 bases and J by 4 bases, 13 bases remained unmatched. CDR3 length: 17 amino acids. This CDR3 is CASSQNWAGGFTGELFF. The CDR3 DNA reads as TGTGCCAGCAGCCAAAATTGGGCGGGAGGATTCACCGGGGAGCTGTTTTTT.

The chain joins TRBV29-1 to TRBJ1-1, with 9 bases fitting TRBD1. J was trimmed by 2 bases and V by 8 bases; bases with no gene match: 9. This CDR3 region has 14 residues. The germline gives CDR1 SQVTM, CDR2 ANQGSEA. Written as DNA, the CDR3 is TGCAGCTTTTGGACAGGGGCGATTAACACTGAAGCTTTCTTT. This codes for CSFWTGAINTEAFF.

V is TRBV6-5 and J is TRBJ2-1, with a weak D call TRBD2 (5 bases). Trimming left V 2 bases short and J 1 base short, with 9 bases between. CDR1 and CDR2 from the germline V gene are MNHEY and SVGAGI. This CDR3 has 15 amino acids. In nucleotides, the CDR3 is TGTGCCAGCAGTTACCAACGAGGGTCCTACAATGAGCAGTTCTTC. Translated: CASSYQRGSYNEQFF.

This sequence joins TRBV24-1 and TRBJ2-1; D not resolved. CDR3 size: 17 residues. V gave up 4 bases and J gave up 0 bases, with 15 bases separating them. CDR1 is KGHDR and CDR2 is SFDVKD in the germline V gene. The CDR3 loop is CATSEAWAESSYNEQFF. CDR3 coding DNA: TGTGCCACCAGTGAGGCTTGGGCGGAGAGCTCCTACAATGAGCAGTTCTTC.

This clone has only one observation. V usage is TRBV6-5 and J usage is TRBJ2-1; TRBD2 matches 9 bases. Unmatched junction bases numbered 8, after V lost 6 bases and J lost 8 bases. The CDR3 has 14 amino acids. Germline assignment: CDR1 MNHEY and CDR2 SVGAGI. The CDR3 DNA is TGTGCCAGCAGGGCGGGACTAGCCAACGATGAGCAGTTCTTC. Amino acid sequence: CASRAGLANDEQFF.

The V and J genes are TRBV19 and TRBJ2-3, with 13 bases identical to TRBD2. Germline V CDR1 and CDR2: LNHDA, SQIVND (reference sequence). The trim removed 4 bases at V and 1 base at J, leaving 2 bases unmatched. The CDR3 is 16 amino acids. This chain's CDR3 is CASSTGLAGGTDTQYF. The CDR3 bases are TGTGCCAGTAGTACTGGACTAGCGGGAGGCACAGATACGCAGTATTTT.

The CDR3 spells CASSIDRDLANSPLHF. CDR3 sequence (DNA): TGTGCCAGTAGTATAGATCGGGACCTTGCTAATTCACCCCTCCACTTT. V is TRBV19 and J is TRBJ1-6; tentatively, D is TRBD1 (5 bases). Germline CDR1 and CDR2: LNHDA and SQIVND (reference sequence). The CDR3 loop spans 16 amino acids. The V and J ends lost 0 bases and 6 bases respectively, with 12 bases between them. Combining the CDR3 with reference TRBV19 and TRBJ1-6 gives the whole variable domain DGGITQSPKYLFRKEGQNVTLSCEQNLNHDAMYWYRQDPGQGLRLIYYSQIVNDFQKGDIAEGYSVSREKKESFPLTVTSAQKNPTAFYLCASSIDRDLANSPLHFGNGTRLTVT.

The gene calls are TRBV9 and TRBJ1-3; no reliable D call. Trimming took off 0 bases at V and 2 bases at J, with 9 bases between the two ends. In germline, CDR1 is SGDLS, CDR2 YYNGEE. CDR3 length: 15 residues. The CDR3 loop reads CASSVGVLAGNTIYF. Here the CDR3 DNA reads TGTGCCAGCAGCGTAGGTGTATTAGCTGGAAACACCATATATTTT.

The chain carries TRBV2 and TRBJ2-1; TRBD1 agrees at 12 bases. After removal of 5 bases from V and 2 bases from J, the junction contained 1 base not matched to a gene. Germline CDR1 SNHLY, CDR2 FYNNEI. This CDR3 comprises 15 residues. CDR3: CASSRDRGPYNEQFF. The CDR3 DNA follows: TGTGCCAGCAGTAGGGACAGGGGGCCCTACAATGAGCAGTTCTTC.

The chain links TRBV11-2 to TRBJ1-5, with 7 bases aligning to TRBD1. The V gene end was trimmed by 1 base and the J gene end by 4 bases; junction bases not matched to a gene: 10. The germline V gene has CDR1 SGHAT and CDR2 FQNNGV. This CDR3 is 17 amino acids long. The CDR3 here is CASSLGNPGRGNQPQHF. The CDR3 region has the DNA TGTGCCAGCAGCTTAGGAAATCCTGGCAGGGGGAATCAGCCCCAGCATTTT.

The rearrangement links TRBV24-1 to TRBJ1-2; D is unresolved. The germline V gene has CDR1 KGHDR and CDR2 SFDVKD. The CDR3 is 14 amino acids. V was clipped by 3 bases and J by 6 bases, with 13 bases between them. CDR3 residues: CATSDERQFHGYTF. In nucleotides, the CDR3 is TGTGCCACCAGTGATGAGAGGCAGTTCCATGGCTACACCTTC.

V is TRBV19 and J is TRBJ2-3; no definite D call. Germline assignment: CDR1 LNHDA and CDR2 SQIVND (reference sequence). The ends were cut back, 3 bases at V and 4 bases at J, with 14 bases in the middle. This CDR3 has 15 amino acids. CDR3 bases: TGTGCCAGTAGTATTTCGGGCCAACGCGCAGATACGCAGTATTTT. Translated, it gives CASSISGQRADTQYF.

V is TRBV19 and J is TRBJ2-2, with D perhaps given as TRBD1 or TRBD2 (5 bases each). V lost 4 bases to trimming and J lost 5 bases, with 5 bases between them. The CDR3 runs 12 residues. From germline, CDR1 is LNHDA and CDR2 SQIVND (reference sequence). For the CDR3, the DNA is TGTGCCAGTAGTAGGGGGACCGGGGAGCTGTTTTTT. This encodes CASSRGTGELFF.